This T cell receptor beta chain was captured in a study of glioma-infiltrating T cells after dendritic cell vaccination. Whole-study results and caveats: Only a small number of patients had complete blood and tumor samples.

This clone was seen only once. Its matching antigen is unknown. Clones were sequenced by immunoSEQ multiplex PCR, and TCRdb holds only the in-frame ones, with some missing. This sample has tens of thousands of clones, with roughly 80% found just once. The CDR3 has 13 residues. In germline, CDR1 is LGHNT, CDR2 FRNRAP. The ends lost 1 base at V and 11 bases at J; junction bases unmatched: 4. As for time point: after dendritic cell vaccination, including at tumor progression/relapse. The chain carries TRBV12-5 and TRBJ1-1; TRBD1 matches at 10 bases. The sequence was obtained from a human donor with glioblastoma. Specimen: blood, collected after dendritic cell vaccination. The CDR3 bases are TGTGCTAGTGGTTTGGGGGACAGGGGACCGGCTTTCTTT. Amino acid sequence: CASGLGDRGPAFF.